Sequencing of this TCR beta chain was carried out in a study of cytomegalovirus exposure and HLA in healthy donors. V shed 0 bases and J shed 6 bases, with 12 bases lying between them. Germline V gene lookup returns CDR1 SGHRS and CDR2 YFSETQ. The CDR3 sequence is 14 residues long. 13 Jbeta primers and 60 Vbeta primers were used for the PCR. Sequencing used immunoSEQ multiplex PCR; TCRdb keeps in-frame clones, though not all of them. Of roughly 200,000 clones listed, 75% to 80% are singletons. This clonotype was sampled from a woman in her 30s in good health and CMV-seropositive. The rearrangement joins TRBV5-1 to TRBJ1-1; D might be TRBD1 (5 bases). Sequenced material: PBMCs. The CDR3 loop reads CASSLARGVSEAFF. For the CDR3, the DNA is TGCGCCAGCAGCTTGGCAAGGGGCGTCTCTGAAGCTTTCTTT.